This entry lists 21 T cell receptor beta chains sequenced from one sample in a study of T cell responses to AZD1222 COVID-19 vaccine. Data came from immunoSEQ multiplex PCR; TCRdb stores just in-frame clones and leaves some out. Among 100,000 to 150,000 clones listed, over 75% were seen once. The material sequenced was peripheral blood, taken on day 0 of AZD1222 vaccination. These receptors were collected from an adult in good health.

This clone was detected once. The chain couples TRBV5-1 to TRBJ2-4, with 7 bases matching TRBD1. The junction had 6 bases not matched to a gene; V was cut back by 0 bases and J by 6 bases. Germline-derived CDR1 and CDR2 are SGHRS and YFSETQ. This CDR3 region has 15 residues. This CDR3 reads CASSLEGGFGNIQYF. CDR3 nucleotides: TGCGCCAGCAGCTTGGAAGGGGGCTTTGGAAACATTCAGTACTTC.

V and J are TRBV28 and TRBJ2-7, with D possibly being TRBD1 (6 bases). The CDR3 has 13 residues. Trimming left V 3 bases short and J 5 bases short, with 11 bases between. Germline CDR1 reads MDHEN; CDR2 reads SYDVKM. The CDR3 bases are TGTGCCAGCAGTTTTTACAGGGTAGACGAGCAGTACTTC. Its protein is CASSFYRVDEQYF. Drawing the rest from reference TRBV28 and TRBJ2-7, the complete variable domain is DVKVTQSSRYLVKRTGEKVFLECVQDMDHENMFWYRQDPGLGLRLIYFSYDVKMKEKGDIPEGYSVSREKKERFSLILESASTNQTSMYLCASSFYRVDEQYFGPGTRLTVT.

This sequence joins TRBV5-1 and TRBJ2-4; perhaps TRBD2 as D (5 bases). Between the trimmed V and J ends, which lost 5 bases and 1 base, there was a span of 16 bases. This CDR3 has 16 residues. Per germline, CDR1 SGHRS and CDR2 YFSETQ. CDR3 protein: CASRDVFSGAKNIQYF. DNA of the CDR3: TGCGCCAGCAGGGACGTCTTCTCGGGGGCCAAAAACATTCAGTACTTC.

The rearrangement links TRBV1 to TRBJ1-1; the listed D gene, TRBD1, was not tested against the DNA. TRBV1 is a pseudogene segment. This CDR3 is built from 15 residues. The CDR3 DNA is TGCACCAGCAGCGGCAGGGCTGGTCGTTCCGCTGAAGCTTTCTTT. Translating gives CTSSGRAGRSAEAFF.

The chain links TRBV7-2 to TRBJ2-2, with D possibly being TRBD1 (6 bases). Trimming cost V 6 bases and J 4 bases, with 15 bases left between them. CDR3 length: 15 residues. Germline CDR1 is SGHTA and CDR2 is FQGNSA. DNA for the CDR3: TGTGCCAGCAGGCGACAGGTCCTCGGCACCGGGGAGCTGTTTTTT. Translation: CASRRQVLGTGELFF.

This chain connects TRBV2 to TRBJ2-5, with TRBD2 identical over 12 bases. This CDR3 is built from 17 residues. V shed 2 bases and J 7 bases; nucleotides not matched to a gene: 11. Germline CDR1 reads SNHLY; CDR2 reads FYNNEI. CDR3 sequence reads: CASSELLATSGGGTQYF. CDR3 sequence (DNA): TGTGCCAGCAGTGAATTGCTCGCGACTAGCGGGGGTGGGACCCAGTACTTC.

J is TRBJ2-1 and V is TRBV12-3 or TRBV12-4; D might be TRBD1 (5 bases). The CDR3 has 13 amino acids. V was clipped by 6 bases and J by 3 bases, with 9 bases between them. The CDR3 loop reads CASSSDSYNEQFF. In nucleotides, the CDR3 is TGTGCCAGCAGCTCAGACAGCTACAATGAGCAGTTCTTC.

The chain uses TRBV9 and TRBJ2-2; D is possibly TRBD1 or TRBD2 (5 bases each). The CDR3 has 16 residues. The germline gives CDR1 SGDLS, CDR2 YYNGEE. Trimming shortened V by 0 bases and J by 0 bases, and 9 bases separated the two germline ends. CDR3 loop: CASSVDRGANTGELFF. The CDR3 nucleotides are TGTGCCAGCAGCGTAGATCGGGGCGCGAACACCGGGGAGCTGTTTTTT.

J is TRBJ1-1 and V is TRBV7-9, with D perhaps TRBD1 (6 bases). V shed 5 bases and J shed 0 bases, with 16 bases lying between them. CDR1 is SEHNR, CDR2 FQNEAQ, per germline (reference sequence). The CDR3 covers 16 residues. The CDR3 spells CASSPTTGFMNTEAFF. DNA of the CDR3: TGTGCCAGCAGCCCCACGACAGGTTTCATGAACACTGAAGCTTTCTTT.

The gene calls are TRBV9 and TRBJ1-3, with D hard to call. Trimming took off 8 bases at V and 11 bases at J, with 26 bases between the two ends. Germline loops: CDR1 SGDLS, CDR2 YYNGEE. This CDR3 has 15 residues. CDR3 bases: TGTGCCAGTACCCGGACCGCGCTCATGCCGAGCGCCATATATTTT. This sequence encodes CASTRTALMPSAIYF.

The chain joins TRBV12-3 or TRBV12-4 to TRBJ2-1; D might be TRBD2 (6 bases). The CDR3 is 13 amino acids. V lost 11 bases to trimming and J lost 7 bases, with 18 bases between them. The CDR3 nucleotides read TGTGCCGCAAGGGACTCCCAGTTTAATGAGCAGTTCTTC. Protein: CAARDSQFNEQFF.

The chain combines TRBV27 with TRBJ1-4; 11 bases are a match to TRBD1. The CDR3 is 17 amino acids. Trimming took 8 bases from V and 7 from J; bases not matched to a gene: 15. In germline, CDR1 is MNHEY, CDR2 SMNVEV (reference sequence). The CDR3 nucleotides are TGTGCCAGCGGAGACCGGGACAGGGGGGGTATTGGTGAAAAACTGTTTTTT. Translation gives CASGDRDRGGIGEKLFF.

The DNA for the CDR3 is TGTGCCAGTAGTCCCCGGGGGGGTTTAAACTCTGGAAACACCATATATTTT. Protein sequence: CASSPRGGLNSGNTIYF. The J gene is TRBJ1-3, the V gene TRBV19; D is possibly TRBD1 (5 bases). The germline gives CDR1 LNHDA, CDR2 SQIVND (reference sequence). V lost 5 bases and J lost 0, with 17 bases in between. The CDR3 length is 17 residues.

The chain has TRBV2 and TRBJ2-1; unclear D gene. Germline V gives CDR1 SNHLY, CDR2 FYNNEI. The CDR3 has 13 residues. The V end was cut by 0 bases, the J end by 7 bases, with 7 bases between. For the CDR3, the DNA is TGTGCCAGCAGTGAAGCAGGGTGGAATGAGCAGTTCTTC. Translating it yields CASSEAGWNEQFF.

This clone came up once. CDR3: CASSPSRGNQPQHF. CDR3 nucleotides: TGTGCCAGCTCACCATCCAGGGGAAATCAGCCCCAGCATTTT. The J gene is TRBJ1-5, the V gene TRBV18, with D possibly TRBD1 on 6 matching bases. CDR3 size: 14 residues. CDR1 KGHSH and CDR2 LQKENI come from the germline V gene. With 2 bases removed from V and 4 bases from J, the gap between germline ends came to 9 bases.

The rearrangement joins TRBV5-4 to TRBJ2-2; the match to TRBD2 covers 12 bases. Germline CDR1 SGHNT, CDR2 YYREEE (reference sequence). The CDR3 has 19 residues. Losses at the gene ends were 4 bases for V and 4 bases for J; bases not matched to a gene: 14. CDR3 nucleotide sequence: TGTGCCAGCAGCCAACAAACGTACGGACTAGCGGGAACCACCGGGGAGCTGTTTTTT. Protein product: CASSQQTYGLAGTTGELFF.

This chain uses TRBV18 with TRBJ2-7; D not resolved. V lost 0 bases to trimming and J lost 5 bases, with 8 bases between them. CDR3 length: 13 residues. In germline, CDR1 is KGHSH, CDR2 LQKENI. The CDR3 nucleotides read TGTGCCAGCTCACCACCAGCTCGGCACGAGCAGTACTTC. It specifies CASSPPARHEQYF.

The CDR3 DNA sequence: TGTGCCAGCAGACGTACAGGCATCAGCTCCTACGAGCAGTACTTC. This codes for CASRRTGISSYEQYF. The chain carries TRBV6-6 and TRBJ2-7, with D perhaps TRBD1 (5 bases). Germline V gene sequence: CDR1 MNHNY, CDR2 SVGAGI (reference sequence). The V and J ends lost 6 bases and 0 bases respectively, with 15 bases between them. The CDR3 is made up of 15 amino acids.

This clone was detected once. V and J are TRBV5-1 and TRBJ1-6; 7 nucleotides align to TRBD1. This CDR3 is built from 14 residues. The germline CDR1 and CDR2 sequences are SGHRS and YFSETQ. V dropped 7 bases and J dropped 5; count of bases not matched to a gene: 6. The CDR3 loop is CASGGTEDNSPLHF. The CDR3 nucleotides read TGCGCCAGCGGGGGGACAGAAGATAATTCACCCCTCCACTTT.

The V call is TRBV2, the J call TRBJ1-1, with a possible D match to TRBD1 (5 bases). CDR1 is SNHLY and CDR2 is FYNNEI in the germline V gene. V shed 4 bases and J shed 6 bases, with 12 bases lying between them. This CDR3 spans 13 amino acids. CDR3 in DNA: TGTGCCAGCAGTGGGGGGTTGAGCTCTGAAGCTTTCTTT. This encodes CASSGGLSSEAFF.

CDR3 nucleotide sequence: TGTGCCAGCAGCGTAGCACAGAAGAACACTGAAGCTTTCTTT. It specifies CASSVAQKNTEAFF. This sequence joins TRBV9 and TRBJ1-1; D uncertain. Germline V lookup: CDR1 SGDLS, CDR2 YYNGEE. This CDR3 region has 14 residues. V gave up 0 bases and J gave up 1 base, with 7 bases separating them.